This TCR beta chain came from a study of liver allograft versus peripheral blood T cells. Study as a whole: In transplanted livers, T cell receptor repertoires were compared with those found in the recipients' peripheral blood.

Findings and limits, study-wide: Reportedly, the T cell receptor repertoires present inside liver allografts differed from those in peripheral blood.

By share, this clonotype ranks as medium-sized (0.01 to 0.1%). The antigen is undetermined. This CDR3 contains 16 residues. CDR1 and CDR2 (germline): KGHSH, LQKENI. With V trimmed by 6 bases and J by 0 bases, 8 bases remained unmatched. TCRdb re-derived calls from the reads in MiXCR, one entry per CDR3 protein. The sample records roughly 1,200 distinct CDR3 sequences, about an eighth being singletons. This rearrangement joins TRBV18 to TRBJ1-5, with 7 bases that match TRBD1. The sequence was collected from a human patient who had a liver transplant. Some of these T cells may belong to the graft donor. The DNA for the CDR3 is TGTGCCAGCTCTCTTGACAGGGCAGATAGCAATCAGCCCCAGCATTTT. Encoded protein: CASSLDRADSNQPQHF.